The clone carrying this T cell receptor (beta chain) was counted once. Libraries were prepared by immunoSEQ multiplex PCR; TCRdb keeps only in-frame clonotypes and omits some of them. The table has about 17,000 clones, about 75% seen once. The sample originates from a study of T cell repertoires in ileal Crohn's disease. The overall study: Operated complications were stricturing disease (approximately 61%) and penetrating disease (about 40%).

The sequence was collected from an adult with Crohn's disease. Input material: ileal tissue.

The CDR3 nucleotides read TGTGCCAGCAGCAGGGGACAGGGGGCCTATGGCTACACCTTC. Its translation is CASSRGQGAYGYTF. The chain combines TRBV5-4 with TRBJ1-2; 12 bases match TRBD1. J was trimmed by 4 bases and V by 4 bases; bases with no gene match: 2. Germline V gives CDR1 SGHNT, CDR2 YYREEE (reference sequence). The CDR3 length is 14 residues.